The 14 T cell receptor beta chains below were found in one sample sequenced in a study of T cell responses to AZD1222 COVID-19 vaccine. Some clones are missing from TCRdb's copy, which holds only in-frame ones; the method was immunoSEQ multiplex PCR. The data contain roughly 130,000 clones, about 92% of them seen just once; the ten biggest clones take up just over 3%. The sequences come from peripheral blood, collected on day 0 of AZD1222 vaccination. The receptors were sampled from an adult in good health.

The chain combines TRBV19 with TRBJ2-1; 9 nucleotides agree with TRBD1. V dropped 5 bases and J dropped 5; count of bases not matched to a gene: 7. The CDR3 totals 15 residues. From germline, CDR1 is LNHDA and CDR2 SQIVND (reference sequence). CDR3 bases: TGTGCCAGTAGTTCACAGGGGGCGTTTAACAATGAGCAGTTCTTC. Translated, it gives CASSSQGAFNNEQFF. Full variable domain (remainder filled in from reference TRBV19 and TRBJ2-1): DGGITQSPKYLFRKEGQNVTLSCEQNLNHDAMYWYRQDPGQGLRLIYYSQIVNDFQKGDIAEGYSVSREKKESFPLTVTSAQKNPTAFYLCASSSQGAFNNEQFFGPGTRLTVL.

The rearrangement uses TRBV12-5 and TRBJ2-5, with D perhaps TRBD1 or TRBD2 (7 bases each). V was cut by 6 bases and J by 1 base, with 18 bases left in between. The CDR3 contains 16 residues. CDR1 and CDR2 (germline): LGHNT, FRNRAP. The CDR3 nucleotides are TGTGCTAGTGGCACCGCCAGGGGGGGGACCCAAGAGACCCAGTACTTC. Encoded protein: CASGTARGGTQETQYF.

The rearrangement uses TRBV28 and TRBJ2-2; D assignment may be TRBD1 or TRBD2 (5 bases each). Per germline, CDR1 MDHEN and CDR2 SYDVKM. This CDR3 comprises 13 residues. With 4 bases removed from V and 5 bases from J, the gap between germline ends came to 8 bases. The CDR3 loop is CASSSGPTGELFF. For the CDR3, the DNA is TGTGCCAGCAGTTCGGGGCCGACCGGGGAGCTGTTTTTT.

The J gene is TRBJ1-4, the V gene TRBV3-1 (or the pseudogene TRBV3-2); the D gene is possibly TRBD1 (5 bases). The CDR3 consists of 14 residues. Germline-derived CDR1 and CDR2 are LGHDT and YNNKEL (reference sequence). Trimming removed 1 base at V and 7 bases at J, with 10 bases between. CDR3: CASSQGAGREKLFF. The CDR3 DNA sequence: TGTGCCAGCAGCCAAGGAGCGGGGCGTGAAAAACTGTTTTTT.

The chain couples TRBV6-2 or TRBV6-3 to TRBJ1-1; a weak D match, TRBD1 (6 bases). Deletions cut 1 base from V and 2 bases from J, with 23 bases between. Germline values: CDR1 MNHEY, CDR2 SVGEGT. The CDR3 consists of 19 residues. CDR3 amino acids: CASSYFIDRPPGANTEAFF. The CDR3 nucleotides are TGTGCCAGCAGTTACTTTATTGACAGGCCCCCCGGGGCTAACACTGAAGCTTTCTTT.

The chain is built from TRBV30 and TRBJ1-5; D remains ambiguous. The CDR3 runs to 13 residues. The germline CDR1 and CDR2 sequences are GTSNPN and SVGIG (reference sequence). V was cut by 0 bases and J by 4 bases, with 7 bases left in between. Written as DNA, the CDR3 is TGTGCCTGGAGTGTTTCAGGAAATCAGCCCCAGCATTTT. This encodes CAWSVSGNQPQHF.

The CDR3 region is CASSLSADYGYTF. CDR3 in DNA: TGTGCCAGCAGTTTATCCGCGGACTATGGCTACACCTTC. This chain connects TRBV28 to TRBJ1-2; D is ambiguous. Per the germline V gene, CDR1 is MDHEN and CDR2 is SYDVKM. With 1 base removed from V and 3 bases from J, the gap between germline ends came to 6 bases. The CDR3 spans 13 residues.

The J gene is TRBJ2-2, the V gene TRBV5-1, with 12 nucleotides matching TRBD2. CDR3 length: 16 amino acids. V was pared by 0 bases and J by 5 bases, with 2 bases of the junction left unmatched. Germline V gene lookup returns CDR1 SGHRS and CDR2 YFSETQ. For the CDR3, the DNA is TGCGCCAGCAGCTTGGCCGGGACTAGCGGGACCGGGGAGCTGTTTTTT. It codes for CASSLAGTSGTGELFF.

The genes are TRBV7-2 and TRBJ1-1; 9 nucleotides align to TRBD1. The CDR3 is made up of 16 amino acids. Germline CDR1 reads SGHTA; CDR2 reads FQGNSA. Unmatched junction bases numbered 5, after V lost 3 bases and J lost 0 bases. CDR3 DNA sequence: TGTGCCAGCAGCTTTGGGACAGGGAGGGTGAACACTGAAGCTTTCTTT. Translation gives CASSFGTGRVNTEAFF. Full variable domain (missing parts from reference TRBV7-2 and TRBJ1-1): GAGVSQSPSNKVTEKGKDVELRCDPISGHTALYWYRQSLGQGLEFLIYFQGNSAPDKSGLPSDRFSAERTGGSVSTLTIQRTQQEDSAVYLCASSFGTGRVNTEAFFGQGTRLTVV.

This clone was recorded once. The CDR3 here is CASSEVASRVREQFF. The CDR3 DNA sequence: TGTGCCAGCAGTGAAGTAGCGTCGCGGGTAAGGGAGCAGTTCTTC. This sequence joins TRBV2 and TRBJ2-1, with D possibly matching TRBD2 (5 bases). Germline V gives CDR1 SNHLY, CDR2 FYNNEI. This CDR3 comprises 15 residues. Trimming removed 1 base from V and 10 bases from J, with 17 bases in between. Drawing the rest from reference TRBV2 and TRBJ2-1, the complete variable domain is EPEVTQTPSHQVTQMGQEVILRCVPISNHLYFYWYRQILGQKVEFLVSFYNNEISEKSEIFDDQFSVERPDGSNFTLKIRSTKLEDSAMYFCASSEVASRVREQFFGPGTRLTVL.

The chain employs TRBV15 and TRBJ1-1; D is unclear. Per germline, CDR1 LNHNV and CDR2 YYDKDF (reference sequence). The V gene lost 0 bases and the J gene lost 1 base, with 3 bases spanning the gap. The CDR3 runs 13 residues. CDR3 sequence: CATSREENTEAFF. In DNA, the CDR3 is TGTGCCACCAGCAGAGAAGAGAACACTGAAGCTTTCTTT.

The chain has TRBV19 and TRBJ1-1, with D maybe TRBD1 (5 bases). CDR1 and CDR2 (germline): LNHDA, SQIVND (reference sequence). Between the trimmed V and J ends, which lost 5 bases and 3 bases, there was a span of 13 bases. CDR3 length: 14 amino acids. In DNA, the CDR3 is TGTGCCAGTAGTCCACGGGGGACGCACACTGAAGCTTTCTTT. It is translated as CASSPRGTHTEAFF.

DNA for the CDR3: TGTGCCAGCAGCCCACCGTCGGCGGGGGAAGCTTTCTTT. Its translation is CASSPPSAGEAFF. The chain recombines TRBV3-1 (or the pseudogene TRBV3-2) with TRBJ1-1; the D is unclear. Trimming cost V 4 bases and J 8 bases, with 14 bases left between them. This CDR3 has 13 amino acids. Germline-derived CDR1 and CDR2 are LGHDT and YNNKEL (reference sequence).

This rearrangement joins TRBV4-3 to TRBJ1-4; a weak D match, TRBD1 (5 bases). This CDR3 is 16 amino acids long. Looked up from germline, CDR1 is LGHNA and CDR2 is YSLEER. V was pared by 0 bases and J by 8 bases, with 16 bases between. CDR3 bases: TGCGCCAGCAGCCAAGATCCCGCGACAGTACGCGAAAAACTGTTTTTT. Amino acid sequence: CASSQDPATVREKLFF.